The 21 T cell receptor beta chains listed next were all sequenced from one sample in a study of cytotoxic CD8 clonotypes in ibrutinib-treated CLL. Repertoires were generated with immunoSEQ multiplex PCR, while TCRdb's copy carries only in-frame clones and drops some. The sample lists 160,000 or so clones; roughly 77% were seen once. Material: PBMCs, obtained after 12 months of ibrutinib treatment. All receptors come from a human donor with chronic lymphocytic leukemia.

CDR3 bases: TGTGCCAGCCGACCCACCCCGGGGACAGCTTACCTCTCTGGAAACACCATATATTTT. This encodes CASRPTPGTAYLSGNTIYF. This rearrangement joins TRBV28 to TRBJ1-3; TRBD1 matches 7 bases. The ends lost 8 bases at V and 0 bases at J; junction bases unmatched: 19. Germline V gene data show CDR1 as MDHEN and CDR2 as SYDVKM. This CDR3 has 19 amino acids.

The rearrangement joins TRBV11-3 to TRBJ1-1; TRBD1 agrees at 7 bases. With V trimmed by 2 bases and J by 6 bases, 6 bases remained unmatched. The length of the CDR3 is 14 residues. Germline V gives CDR1 SGHNT, CDR2 YENEEA. The CDR3 region is CASSLMGRGAEAFF. The CDR3 nucleotides read TGTGCCAGCAGCTTAATGGGCAGGGGGGCTGAAGCTTTCTTT.

CDR3 DNA: TGCGCCAGCAGCGTCCTCGGGACTAGTCGTATGGTAGGTGAGCAGTTCTTC. It specifies CASSVLGTSRMVGEQFF. V gene TRBV5-1 combines with J gene TRBJ2-1; 8 nucleotides align to TRBD2. V was clipped by 4 bases and J by 9 bases; unmatched bases: 18. Per germline, CDR1 SGHRS and CDR2 YFSETQ. The CDR3 spans 17 residues. The whole variable domain, filled in from reference TRBV5-1 and TRBJ2-1, reads KAGVTQTPRYLIKTRGQQVTLSCSPISGHRSVSWYQQTPGQGLQFLFEYFSETQRNKGNFPGRFSGRQFSNSRSEMNVSTLELGDSALYLCASSVLGTSRMVGEQFFGPGTRLTVL.

The rearrangement uses TRBV5-1 and TRBJ2-4, with TRBD1 identical over 7 bases. CDR1 is SGHRS and CDR2 is YFSETQ in the germline V gene. The CDR3 is 12 amino acids. Trimming removed 2 bases from V and 7 bases from J; junction bases left unmatched: 0. The CDR3 protein is CASSLQGNIQYF. CDR3 sequence (DNA): TGCGCCAGCAGCTTACAGGGGAACATTCAGTACTTC.

The chain links TRBV5-6 to TRBJ1-2, with 10 bases aligning to TRBD1. Germline V gene lookup returns CDR1 SGHDT and CDR2 YYEEEE. This CDR3 contains 14 residues. Trimming removed 0 bases from V and 8 bases from J; junction bases left unmatched: 4. CDR3 region: CASSLGQGARGYTF. For the CDR3, the DNA is TGTGCCAGCAGCTTGGGACAGGGGGCGAGAGGCTACACCTTC.

DNA for the CDR3: TGTGCCAGCAGCTCGCTAGCGGGGGGGCTCCATGAGCAGTTCTTC. It yields the protein CASSSLAGGLHEQFF. The J gene is TRBJ2-1, the V gene TRBV7-6; 12 nucleotides align to TRBD2. The germline gives CDR1 SGHVS, CDR2 FNYEAQ. Trimming at V came to 4 bases and at J to 8 bases, leaving 6 bases not matched to a gene. CDR3 size: 15 residues.

The chain uses TRBV12-5 and TRBJ2-3; D is unresolved. Germline CDR1 is LGHNT and CDR2 is FRNRAP. The ends were cut back, 1 base at V and 2 bases at J, with 19 bases in the middle. CDR3 size: 18 residues. CDR3 bases: TGTGCTAGTGGTTTGGGACGATCGTTAACCTCGGCCACAGATACGCAGTATTTT. Translated: CASGLGRSLTSATDTQYF.

To note about this clone: One junction end disagrees with the germline gene, perhaps due to a read error. The chain employs TRBV28 and TRBJ1-2; 10 nucleotides agree with TRBD1. Germline V gene lookup returns CDR1 MDHEN and CDR2 SYDVKM. The CDR3 contains 14 residues. The CDR3 region is CVSTGTGVHYGYTF. Here the CDR3 DNA reads TGTGTCAGCACCGGGACAGGGGTTCACTATGGCTACACCTTC.

This clone occurred many times. This rearrangement joins TRBV9 to TRBJ1-1, with 8 bases lining up with TRBD1. The CDR3 extends over 13 amino acids. Germline V CDR1 and CDR2: SGDLS, YYNGEE. With V trimmed by 6 bases and J by 1 base, 2 bases remained unmatched. Here the CDR3 reads CASTGQGNTEAFF. CDR3 in DNA: TGTGCCAGCACTGGACAGGGGAACACTGAAGCTTTCTTT.

The chain links TRBV27 to TRBJ2-7; 9 bases map to TRBD1. CDR3 size: 14 residues. Per germline, CDR1 MNHEY and CDR2 SMNVEV (reference sequence). Germline trimming cut 5 bases from V and 7 bases from J; bases unmatched to any gene: 9. The CDR3 bases are TGTGCCAGCAGTATGGACAGGGGCCTTCAGGAGCAGTACTTC. It yields the protein CASSMDRGLQEQYF.

This sequence joins TRBV5-5 and TRBJ1-2; TRBD1 matches at 9 bases. J lost 3 bases, V lost 4 bases, and 13 bases had no gene match. The CDR3 is 17 residues long. Germline V gene data show CDR1 as SGHKS and CDR2 as YYEKEE (reference sequence). CDR3 nucleotides: TGTGCCAGCAGCGTTGGGACAGGGTTAAGGAGTGACTATGGCTACACCTTC. Its protein is CASSVGTGLRSDYGYTF.

This clone is a singleton in its sample. The chain combines TRBV23-1 with TRBJ2-7; 10 nucleotides line up with TRBD2. TRBV23-1 is treated as an ORF (open reading frame) with a function not yet certain. Trimming at V came to 2 bases and at J to 0 bases, leaving 7 bases not matched to a gene. This CDR3 comprises 17 residues. Written as DNA, the CDR3 is TGCGCCAGCAGTCAACGGACTAGCGGTTACCCCTCCTACGAGCAGTACTTC. The encoded protein is CASSQRTSGYPSYEQYF.

V usage is TRBV9 and J usage is TRBJ2-7, with D uncertain. CDR1 is SGDLS, CDR2 YYNGEE, per germline. CDR3 length equals 16 residues. Trimming took 3 bases from V and 6 from J, leaving 22 bases between them. The CDR3 sequence: CASSATRRSGPAEQYF. The CDR3 DNA sequence: TGTGCCAGCAGCGCGACCCGGAGATCCGGGCCAGCCGAGCAGTACTTC. The full variable domain, its missing parts supplied by reference TRBV9 and TRBJ2-7, is DSGVTQTPKHLITATGQRVTLRCSPRSGDLSVYWYQQSLDQGLQFLIQYYNGEERAKGNILERFSAQQFPDLHSELNLSSLELGDSALYFCASSATRRSGPAEQYFGPGTRLTVT.

V is TRBV29-1 and J is TRBJ2-2; 7 nucleotides align to TRBD1. CDR1 is SQVTM and CDR2 is ANQGSEA in the germline V gene. CDR3 length equals 12 residues. The V and J ends lost 6 bases and 4 bases, in that order; junction bases with no gene match: 2. The CDR3 nucleotides are TGCAGCGTGGGGGACAGCACCGGGGAGCTGTTTTTT. As protein: CSVGDSTGELFF.

This rearrangement joins TRBV30 to TRBJ2-4, with D possibly being TRBD2 (6 bases). CDR1 and CDR2 from the germline V gene are GTSNPN and SVGIG (reference sequence). The CDR3 has 12 residues. Trimming cost V 1 base and J 12 bases, with 13 bases left between them. CDR3 amino acids: CAWSASGLPQYF. The CDR3 DNA follows: TGTGCCTGGAGTGCAAGCGGGTTACCTCAGTACTTC.

The rearrangement joins TRBV11-3 to TRBJ1-1; D call uncertain. Germline V gene data show CDR1 as SGHNT and CDR2 as YENEEA. The CDR3 runs 13 residues. V was pared by 4 bases and J by 1 base, with 7 bases between. CDR3 in amino acids: CASSSRQNTEAFF. The DNA of the CDR3 is TGTGCCAGCAGCTCTCGACAGAACACTGAAGCTTTCTTT. The entire variable domain, with the rest obtained from reference TRBV11-3 and TRBJ1-1, is as follows: EAGVVQSPRYKIIEKKQPVAFWCNPISGHNTLYWYLQNLGQGPELLIRYENEEAVDDSQLPKDRFSAERLKGVDSTLKIQPAELGDSAVYLCASSSRQNTEAFFGQGTRLTVV.

The genes are TRBV4-1 and TRBJ2-1; TRBD2 aligns across 14 bases. J lost 0 bases, V lost 2 bases, and 6 bases had no gene match. The CDR3 contains 19 residues. Germline V gene sequence: CDR1 MGHRA, CDR2 YSYEKL. The CDR3 nucleotides read TGCGCCAGCAGCCAATCCCGGACTAGCGGGGGGAGCTCCTACAATGAGCAGTTCTTC. Protein product: CASSQSRTSGGSSYNEQFF.

This clone came up once. The chain recombines TRBV7-2 with TRBJ2-1; D gene unclear. From germline, CDR1 is SGHTA and CDR2 FQGNSA. The CDR3 runs to 11 residues. V lost 2 bases and J lost 7, with 3 bases in between. The CDR3 DNA reads as TGTGCCAGCAGCTTAAGGAATGAGCAGTTCTTC. Encoded protein: CASSLRNEQFF.

This chain links TRBV29-1 with TRBJ2-3; maybe TRBD1 (5 bases). CDR3 length equals 15 residues. Trimming took 5 bases from V and 1 from J, leaving 16 bases between them. The germline V gene has CDR1 SQVTM and CDR2 ANQGSEA. The DNA of the CDR3 is TGCAGCGTTCCCTTGGGGCCCTTCCGCACAGATACGCAGTATTTT. Its protein is CSVPLGPFRTDTQYF.

The CDR3 region has the DNA TGTGCCAGCAGCGGTCGACTTCTGGCGGTTGGGGAGACCCAGTACTTC. Translated, it gives CASSGRLLAVGETQYF. The chain links TRBV5-8 to TRBJ2-5; D remains unclear. V was trimmed by 4 bases and J by 5 bases, leaving 21 bases between them. The CDR3 consists of 16 residues. Germline V gives CDR1 SGHTS, CDR2 YDEGEE.

The chain uses TRBV13 and TRBJ2-7; D is undetermined. The germline V gene has CDR1 PRHDT and CDR2 FYEKMQ (reference sequence). The V gene lost 0 bases and the J gene lost 1 base, with 4 bases spanning the gap. There are 13 residues in the CDR3. CDR3 sequence reads: CASSLGRSYEQYF. CDR3 coding DNA: TGTGCCAGCAGCTTAGGAAGATCCTACGAGCAGTACTTC.